Below are 18 T cell receptor beta chains sequenced from a single sample in a study of vaccination and CD4 T cells after COVID-19. No antigen is known for these receptors. Stated treatment: roughly 11-day PBMC culture with coronavirus spike peptide pools or control peptides (ViraFEST assay). Prior to the COVID-19 pandemic (2011-2018), the unexposed donor's CD4+ T cells were collected. With the Oncomine TCR Beta short-read assay, DNA from cultured CD4+ T cells was sequenced. Genomic DNA was isolated from cultured CD4+ T cells. TCRdb reprocessed the PCR reads via MiXCR and lists one record per CDR3 protein. The data hold about 10,000 distinct CDR3 sequences, with about 32% observed a single time. Sequenced sample: CD4+ T cells from blood, cultured in vitro. The receptors come from a human donor in good health.

This clonotype was observed a few times. The V call is TRBV20-1, the J call TRBJ2-5; 9 positions match TRBD2. This CDR3 has 14 residues. Germline CDR1 DFQATT, CDR2 SNEGSKA (reference sequence). With 3 bases clipped from V and 6 bases from J, the junction kept 8 bases outside the gene matches. CDR3 loop: CSASAIAGEKTQYF. The CDR3 nucleotides read TGCAGTGCTAGCGCAATAGCGGGAGAGAAGACCCAGTACTTC.

The rearrangement links TRBV20-1 to TRBJ2-7; D may be TRBD1 (6 bases). V gave up 3 bases and J gave up 3 bases, with 15 bases separating them. CDR1 is DFQATT, CDR2 SNEGSKA, per germline (reference sequence). The CDR3 runs to 14 residues. The CDR3 DNA sequence: TGCAGTGCTAGCGTTCTCCAGGGGTTCTACGAGCAGTACTTC. It is translated as CSASVLQGFYEQYF.

Points on this clonotype: This may be a read error: a much more frequent sequence differs by one nucleotide. V usage is TRBV20-1 and J usage is TRBJ1-2, with D possibly matching TRBD1 (6 bases). Deletions cut 6 bases from V and 5 bases from J, with 16 bases between. The germline gives CDR1 DFQATT, CDR2 SNEGSKA (reference sequence). The CDR3 contains 13 residues. The CDR3 bases are TGCAGTGCGGACCCCGGGACACTTTATGGCTACACCTTC. Translating it yields CSADPGTLYGYTF.

Worth noting for this clonotype: Sequence at one end of the junction differs from germline and may be a read error. The chain couples TRBV28 to TRBJ1-6; maybe TRBD1 (5 bases). The CDR3 is made up of 15 amino acids. Germline V gene data show CDR1 as MDHEN and CDR2 as SYDVKM. For the CDR3, the DNA is TGTGCCAGCAGAGCGGGAGGGGTTCGTAATTCACCCCCCCACTTT. It specifies CASRAGGVRNSPPHF.

J is TRBJ2-7 and V is TRBV11-2, with TRBD2 identical over 12 bases. Germline CDR1 SGHAT, CDR2 FQNNGV. Trimming removed 2 bases from V and 3 bases from J; junction bases left unmatched: 5. The CDR3 is 16 amino acids. In DNA form, the CDR3 reads TGTGCCAGCAGCTTAATTGCGACTAGCGGGGGCTACGAGCAGTACTTC. Amino acid sequence: CASSLIATSGGYEQYF.

The chain uses TRBV28 and TRBJ1-2; D is uncertain. Germline CDR1 MDHEN, CDR2 SYDVKM. The length of the CDR3 is 12 residues. Trimming pared 5 bases from V and 8 bases from J, leaving 12 bases between. The CDR3 DNA reads TGTGCCAGCAGTCGGACCCCGAAGGGCTACACCTTC. This gives the protein CASSRTPKGYTF.

The rearrangement links TRBV28 to TRBJ1-6, with D hard to call. Trimming pared 4 bases from V and 13 bases from J, leaving 8 bases between. The CDR3 contains 11 residues. CDR1 MDHEN and CDR2 SYDVKM come from the germline V gene. Here the CDR3 DNA reads TGTGCCAGCAGTTCGTTCCGGCCCCTCCACTTT. It codes for CASSSFRPLHF.

V gene TRBV24-1 combines with J gene TRBJ2-5, with a tentative D call TRBD1 (6 bases). Germline V gene sequence: CDR1 KGHDR, CDR2 SFDVKD. V was cut by 4 bases and J by 4 bases, with 15 bases left in between. The CDR3 totals 15 residues. CDR3 protein: CATSDPDRYGETQYF. CDR3 bases: TGTGCCACCAGTGACCCTGACAGGTATGGAGAGACCCAGTACTTC.

This clonotype was counted only a few times. CDR3 bases: TGTGCCAGCAGCTCGGGACTAGACTACAATGAGCAGTTCTTC. This encodes CASSSGLDYNEQFF. The chain couples TRBV5-4 to TRBJ2-1; 8 nucleotides line up with TRBD2. Germline V gives CDR1 SGHNT, CDR2 YYREEE (reference sequence). This CDR3 region has 14 residues. Trimming cost V 3 bases and J 3 bases; bases outside gene matches: 2.

This chain connects TRBV25-1 to TRBJ2-7; weak D call: TRBD2 (5 bases). Per germline, CDR1 MGHDK and CDR2 SYGVNS. The CDR3 runs 15 residues. Deletions cut 4 bases from V and 5 bases from J, with 18 bases between. The CDR3 loop is CASSVGPSNGDEQYF. CDR3 nucleotide sequence: TGTGCCAGCAGTGTCGGCCCCTCCAACGGGGACGAGCAGTACTTC.

The gene calls are TRBV20-1 and TRBJ2-1; tentatively, D is TRBD2 (5 bases). CDR3 length: 14 residues. Germline V gene sequence: CDR1 DFQATT, CDR2 SNEGSKA (reference sequence). V lost 3 bases, J lost 4 bases, and 13 bases lay in between. The CDR3 spells CSARARTGYNEQFF. The DNA of the CDR3 is TGCAGTGCTAGGGCCCGTACGGGGTACAATGAGCAGTTCTTC.

This clonotype has just one count. The J gene is TRBJ2-2, the V gene TRBV6-5, with D perhaps matching TRBD1 (5 bases). This CDR3 spans 17 amino acids. From germline, CDR1 is MNHEY and CDR2 SVGAGI. V was trimmed by 1 base and J by 2 bases, leaving 14 bases between them. CDR3 in DNA: TGTGCCAGCAGTTACTTACCGACAGAGCTCAACACCGGGGAGCTGTTTTTT. Amino acid sequence: CASSYLPTELNTGELFF.

This clonotype was seen only a few times. The gene calls are TRBV27 and TRBJ1-2, with 8 bases aligning to TRBD1. Per the germline V gene, CDR1 is MNHEY and CDR2 is SMNVEV (reference sequence). This CDR3 contains 17 residues. V shed 0 bases and J 8 bases; nucleotides not matched to a gene: 14. CDR3 protein: CASSLSGQGLISMGYTF. The CDR3 DNA is TGTGCCAGCAGTTTATCCGGACAGGGTCTTATCTCTATGGGCTACACCTTC.

The V call is TRBV20-1, the J call TRBJ2-7, with 7 bases that match TRBD1. V trimming: 6 bases; J trimming: 3 bases; junction bases outside the gene matches: 5. The CDR3 loop spans 12 amino acids. The V gene's germline CDR1 is DFQATT and CDR2 SNEGSKA (reference sequence). The CDR3 nucleotides read TGCAGTGCAAAGGACAGGATCTACGAGCAGTACTTC. As protein: CSAKDRIYEQYF.

In its sample, this clonotype was seen once. A read error may produce the germline difference seen at one junction end. The rearrangement links TRBV18 to TRBJ1-2; D is uncertain. The CDR3 has 17 amino acids. CDR1 and CDR2 (germline): KGHSH, LQKENI. CDR3 region: CASSPRRALVSNYGHTF. The CDR3 DNA is TGTGCCAGCTCACCACGAAGGGCTCTTGTCTCTAACTATGGCCACACCTTC.

This clonotype came up a few times. The genes are TRBV19 and TRBJ2-2; D may match TRBD1 or TRBD2 (5 bases each). The CDR3 loop spans 16 amino acids. V lost 3 bases, J lost 6 bases, and 17 bases lay in between. Germline lookup yields CDR1 LNHDA and CDR2 SQIVND (reference sequence). CDR3 protein: CASSMRAGEGAGELFF. CDR3 coding DNA: TGTGCCAGTAGTATGAGGGCAGGAGAAGGGGCCGGGGAGCTGTTTTTT.

This clonotype was counted only a few times. V is TRBV28 and J is TRBJ1-1; D gene uncertain. V was trimmed by 6 bases and J by 1 base, leaving 9 bases between them. The CDR3 loop spans 13 amino acids. Germline assignment: CDR1 MDHEN and CDR2 SYDVKM. CDR3 in amino acids: CASRRDPNTEAFF. CDR3 DNA: TGTGCCAGCAGACGAGACCCGAACACTGAAGCTTTCTTT.

This clonotype has more than one count but fewer than ten. J is TRBJ2-7 and V is TRBV20-1; 9 bases fit TRBD1. Germline V gene sequence: CDR1 DFQATT, CDR2 SNEGSKA (reference sequence). J lost 5 bases, V lost 6 bases, and 8 bases had no gene match. The CDR3 runs to 13 residues. Written as DNA, the CDR3 is TGCAGTGCGCCCGGGACAGGGCCCCACGAGCAGTACTTC. Its protein is CSAPGTGPHEQYF.